This is a list of T cell receptor beta chains from one sample in a study of T cell repertoires in cytomegalovirus infection. Via MiXCR, TCRdb re-called the reads, giving one row per CDR3 protein. The data show around 490,000 distinct CDR3 sequences, with around 27% seen just once and over 10% held by the top ten. Sequencing input: PBMCs. The receptors here all came from a human donor in good health (CMV status not recorded). Some clones in this sample may be carry-over from other donors' samples. CDR3s include the opening cysteine and the closing phenylalanine or tryptophan. Each record gives: J gene, clone size, V gene, D gene, CDR3 protein, CDR3 DNA. D genes are given only for firm matches. Clone size is not always given. Where it is, it says once, few, many or a class for expanded clones.

J: TRBJ2-7; size: .; V: TRBV29-1; D: .; CDR3: CSFSWGSRADYEQYF; DNA: TGCAGCTTCTCATGGGGGAGCCGGGCTGACTACGAGCAGTACTTC
J: TRBJ2-1; size: many; V: TRBV7-9; D: .; CDR3: CASSLVASYNEQFF; DNA: TGTGCCAGCAGCTTAGTTGCCTCCTACAATGAGCAGTTCTTC
J: TRBJ2-3; size: .; V: TRBV29-1; D: TRBD2; CDR3: CSVGPSGRADTQYF; DNA: TGCAGCGTTGGGCCCAGCGGGAGGGCCGATACGCAGTATTTT
J: TRBJ2-5; size: .; V: TRBV20-1; D: .; CDR3: CSARQGTETQYF; DNA: TGCAGTGCGAGGCAGGGGACGGAGACCCAGTACTTC
J: TRBJ1-6; size: .; V: TRBV28; D: .; CDR3: CASSLSGTGGRSPLHF; DNA: TGTGCCAGCAGTTTGTCCGGGACCGGGGGACGTTCACCCCTCCACTTT
J: TRBJ2-4; size: once; V: TRBV6-1; D: .; CDR3: CASRIGNIQYF; DNA: TGTGCCAGCAGAATAGGAAACATTCAGTACTTC
J: TRBJ2-1; size: .; V: TRBV4-1; D: .; CDR3: CASSQVGVAPDEQFF; DNA: TGCGCCAGCAGCCAAGTGGGGGTAGCCCCGGATGAGCAGTTCTTC
J: TRBJ2-5; size: many; V: TRBV7-2; D: TRBD1; CDR3: CASSLGFGTGGQETQYF; DNA: TGTGCCAGCAGCTTAGGGTTCGGGACAGGGGGCCAAGAGACCCAGTACTTC
J: TRBJ2-1; size: many; V: TRBV4-1; D: TRBD2; CDR3: CASSKGIGTSGYNEQFF; DNA: TGCGCCAGCAGCAAAGGGATCGGGACTAGCGGCTACAATGAGCAGTTCTTC
J: TRBJ2-3; size: .; V: TRBV11-2; D: .; CDR3: CASSPPAPPGTDTQYF; DNA: TGTGCCAGCAGCCCGCCGGCTCCTCCAGGCACAGATACGCAGTATTTT
J: TRBJ2-7; size: .; V: TRBV20-1; D: TRBD2; CDR3: CSAPLAGGWEQYF; DNA: TGCAGTGCCCCCCTAGCGGGAGGATGGGAGCAGTACTTC
J: TRBJ2-3; size: .; V: TRBV10-3; D: TRBD2; CDR3: CAAASGLTDTQYF; DNA: TGTGCCGCGGCTAGCGGGCTAACAGATACGCAGTATTTT
J: TRBJ1-1; size: .; V: TRBV6-1; D: TRBD1; CDR3: CASSYHNRGGTEAFF; DNA: TGTGCCAGCAGTTACCATAACAGGGGTGGCACTGAAGCTTTCTTT
J: TRBJ2-6; size: few; V: TRBV29-1; D: TRBD1; CDR3: CSVEEGDRWGSGANVLTF; DNA: TGCAGCGTTGAGGAAGGGGACAGGTGGGGATCTGGGGCCAACGTCCTGACTTTC
J: TRBJ2-1; size: .; V: TRBV28; D: TRBD2; CDR3: CASSFLGLANEQFF; DNA: TGTGCCAGCAGTTTTTTGGGACTAGCGAACGAGCAGTTCTTC
J: TRBJ2-1; size: few; V: TRBV6-5; D: TRBD2; CDR3: CASSGLAGEQFF; DNA: TGTGCCAGCAGTGGACTAGCGGGAGAGCAGTTCTTC
J: TRBJ2-3; size: once; V: TRBV5-4; D: .; CDR3: CASSFGPFSTDTQYF; DNA: TGTGCCAGCAGCTTCGGACCATTTAGCACAGATACGCAGTATTTT
J: TRBJ2-5; size: many; V: TRBV24-1; D: .; CDR3: CATSDHAGQGGTQYF; DNA: TGTGCCACCAGTGACCACGCTGGGCAGGGCGGGACCCAGTACTTC
J: TRBJ1-2; size: few; V: TRBV7-9; D: .; CDR3: CASRSYRELHGYTF; DNA: TGTGCCAGCAGGAGTTACAGGGAGTTGCATGGCTACACCTTC
J: TRBJ2-1; size: .; V: TRBV12-3/TRBV12-4; D: TRBD2; CDR3: CASNPAGGEAIEQFF; DNA: TGTGCCAGCAACCCAGCGGGAGGTGAGGCGATTGAGCAGTTCTTC
J: TRBJ2-3; size: .; V: TRBV7-6; D: .; CDR3: CASSFGPRFTDTQYF; DNA: TGTGCCAGCAGCTTTGGTCCTAGATTCACAGATACGCAGTATTTT
J: TRBJ2-1; size: few; V: TRBV7-9; D: TRBD2; CDR3: CASSLPGLAATDNEQFF; DNA: TGTGCCAGCAGCTTGCCCGGACTAGCGGCAACAGACAATGAGCAGTTCTTC
J: TRBJ1-1; size: few; V: TRBV4-2; D: .; CDR3: CASSQSENTEAFF; DNA: TGTGCCAGCAGCCAAAGCGAGAACACTGAAGCTTTCTTT
J: TRBJ1-6; size: .; V: TRBV20-1; D: .; CDR3: CSARGRRANSPLHF; DNA: TGCAGTGCTAGAGGTCGCAGGGCGAATTCACCCCTCCACTTT